This TCR beta chain is drawn from a study of shared clonotypes between healthy human individuals. Findings and limits, study-wide: Memory subsets generally showed lower estimated richness than naive subsets. Specimens sampled were limited to blood, with tissue repertoires likely differing.

The authors distributed each subset's genomic DNA evenly over several immunoSEQ plates. The data were produced by immunoSEQ multiplex PCR, yet TCRdb's version contains in-frame clones alone and is incomplete. Of some 1,100,000 clones in the sample, 70% to 80% were seen once. The CDR3 extends over 16 amino acids. Adult donors, all healthy and HIV-negative, had no recent acute infections or vaccinations. Concerning this clone itself: Its specificity is not known.

What was sequenced was memory CD4+ T cells from PBMCs. Sample subset: CD45RA-negative fraction. This receptor was taken from a man between 18 and 35 years old in good health. Some clones in this sample may be carry-over from other donors' samples. The genes are TRBV21-1 and TRBJ1-5; the table gives TRBD1 as D, unverified against the DNA. TRBV21-1 is given as a pseudogene. CDR3 in DNA: TGTGCCAGCAGGATTCACGGACAGGGGGCTGGTCAGCCCCAGCATTTT. Its translation is CASRIHGQGAGQPQHF.